The entry that follows covers one TCR beta chain sequence. This receptor's antigen is unknown. Base quality data are lacking; no much larger clone is found one base away. Participants in the prospective study were aged roughly 18 to 89 years, lived in 20 to 30 United States geographic areas, and enrolled through a virtual design. Cohort assignment in the prospective study relied on participant-reported clinical history from a screening survey and a study questionnaire. Mobile phlebotomists in the prospective study collected whole blood, serum and a nasopharyngeal or oropharyngeal swab from every participant. Over an approximately 2-month period, participants in the prospective study had the option of providing additional blood draws and questionnaires. Before DNA extraction, prospective study blood samples were shipped either frozen or at room temperature. The germline V gene sets CDR1 to SGHTA and CDR2 to FQGNSA. V loses 3 bases, J loses 0 bases, and the germline ends lie 12 bases apart. Including cysteine and phenylalanine, the CDR3 has 16 amino acids. Just CDR3 DNA is preserved here, 48 bases in frame from base 1.

The immunoSEQ Assay, a bias-controlled multiplex PCR, was used to amplify TCRbeta CDR3 regions from genomic DNA. The study's processing was this. The number of nucleated cells in each sample was estimated from the amplification of reference gene primers within the assay. To quantify the absolute abundance of each unique TCRbeta CDR3 rearrangement, sequence reads were collapsed and filtered. For each sample, productive Simpson clonality was calculated as the square root of Simpson's diversity index across productive rearrangements. TCRdb re-hosts the immuneACCESS table, in-frame sequences only. Its copies lack some clones; in the studies checked, an unresolved V gene accounts for under half of them, and the cause for the rest is not known. That table supplies the V and J calls and clone size; D and trimming were determined from the DNA. Here the sample has around 200,000 clones; roughly nine tenths occur a single time. Over 3% of the sample is in the top ten clones.

This specimen belongs to a study of blood T cell repertoires in COVID-19 (dated by TCRdb to 2019 to 2021). For context, the study as a whole: ImmuneRACE Cohort 3 recovered participants were defined by two consecutive negative NP/OP PCR tests, healthcare professional clearance, or symptom resolution. Where available, HLA class I and class II types were taken from metadata supplied by the sample provider and were not determined by assay-based typing. Samples were obtained from the ongoing ImmuneRACE study (first 160 participants) and from 1,254 subjects provided by 6 global collaborators. Collaborator samples came from the United States, Italy and Spain and covered acute and convalescent phases of COVID-19. The prospective study material was composed of cDNA or gDNA derived from T cells, B-cell-depleted T cells, or PBMCs. A freely available public database, intended as a resource for researchers studying the immune response to SARS-CoV-2, is where the repertoires were released. The sample metadata nearly always contained a de-identified subject ID, COVID-19 status, age in years and sex. The dataset comprised deeply sampled blood TCRbeta repertoires from subjects exposed to, actively infected with, or recovered from COVID-19.

Broader findings and caveats from the paper: The quantity of clinical and demographic metadata differed by source and by participant and was supplied without curation.

This clonotype originated in a woman between 50 and 59 years old in a cohort exposed to, infected with or recovered from COVID-19 (not recorded which). Source material: PBMCs or T cells enriched from blood (not recorded which). The sequence is built from TRBV7-2 and TRBJ1-3, and possibly TRBD1, on 5 matching bases. At the DNA level, the sequence is TGTGCCAGCAGCTTTACAGGCCTCAGCTCTGGAAACACCATATATTTT. Its coded protein is CASSFTGLSSGNTIYF.